The 5 T cell receptor beta chains below come from one sample, sequenced in a study of shared clonotypes between healthy human individuals. Clones were sequenced by immunoSEQ multiplex PCR, and TCRdb holds only the in-frame ones, with some missing. In the table there are around 440,000 clones, around 77% of which are singletons. The specimen sequenced was PBMCs. The receptors were gathered from a woman between 40 and 50 years old in good health. Some clones in this sample may be carry-over from other donors' samples.

The rearrangement joins TRBV28 to TRBJ1-1; 9 bases map to TRBD1. Looked up from germline, CDR1 is MDHEN and CDR2 is SYDVKM. With V trimmed by 6 bases and J by 11 bases, 10 bases remained unmatched. The length of the CDR3 is 13 residues. CDR3 nucleotides: TGTGCCAGCAGCGCCGGACAGGGGCGTGGGGCTTTCTTT. This encodes CASSAGQGRGAFF. Full variable domain (outside the CDR3, taken from reference TRBV28 and TRBJ1-1): DVKVTQSSRYLVKRTGEKVFLECVQDMDHENMFWYRQDPGLGLRLIYFSYDVKMKEKGDIPEGYSVSREKKERFSLILESASTNQTSMYLCASSAGQGRGAFFGQGTRLTVV.

V usage is TRBV4-2 and J usage is TRBJ2-1; either TRBD1 or TRBD2 may supply D (5 bases each). CDR1 and CDR2 (germline): LGHNA, YNFKEQ. The V gene lost 1 base and the J gene lost 5 bases, with 12 bases spanning the gap. This CDR3 has 15 amino acids. The CDR3 DNA sequence: TGTGCCAGCAGCCAAGGGGGGACCAAAAACAATGAGCAGTTCTTC. Its translation is CASSQGGTKNNEQFF.

Details on this clone: The germline gene is not matched at one end of the junction; a read error may be the cause. The chain joins TRBV30 to TRBJ2-5; 14 bases fit TRBD2. Germline CDR1 GTSNPN, CDR2 SVGIG (reference sequence). This CDR3 spans 17 amino acids. The CDR3 DNA follows: TGTGCCTGGAGTCAGGGACTAGCGGGAGTGTTGAAAGAGACCCAGCACTTC. It yields the protein CAWSQGLAGVLKETQHF.

This chain links TRBV25-1 with TRBJ2-1; no firm D call. Germline assignment: CDR1 MGHDK and CDR2 SYGVNS. CDR3 length: 16 residues. The V end was cut by 2 bases, the J end by 5 bases, with 16 bases between. CDR3 loop: CASSELLPPRHNEQFF. DNA of the CDR3: TGTGCCAGCAGTGAACTACTACCACCCCGTCACAATGAGCAGTTCTTC.

A note on this clone: A read error is likely here: a far larger clone is one base away. This chain connects TRBV2 to TRBJ1-3; 8 nucleotides line up with TRBD1. CDR1 and CDR2 (germline): SNHLY, FYNNEI. The CDR3 is 13 residues long. Here the CDR3 DNA reads TGTGCCAGCAGGGGACAGGCTGGAAACGCCATATATTTT. Translated: CASRGQAGNAIYF.